This TCR beta chain was identified during a study of blood T cell repertoires in COVID-19. As for the study in general: Samples representing acute and convalescent COVID-19 were sourced from the United States, Italy and Spain. Nucleic acid was either cDNA or gDNA, and it came from T cells, B-cell-depleted T cells, or PBMCs.

Trimming cost V 7 bases and J 6 bases, with 15 bases left between them. This CDR3 comprises 13 residues. CDR1 is MNHNY, CDR2 SVGAGI, per germline (reference sequence). As processed by the authors: Amplification of reference gene primers was used by the study to estimate nucleated cell counts. Profiling relied on immunoSEQ multiplex PCR, and the TCRdb table lists in-frame clones only, not all of them. Clone size and the V and J calls come from that table; the DNA yielded D and trimming. Of some 200,000 clones listed, roughly 86% are singletons. The source material was peripheral blood. The chain uses TRBV6-6 and TRBJ1-2; TRBD1 is a possible D gene (6 bases). The sequence was obtained from a woman between 45 and 65 years old with active or convalescent COVID-19. The CDR3 nucleotides read TGTGCCAGCACTTGGGGACAAGGGGATGGCTACACCTTC. Protein: CASTWGQGDGYTF.